This note documents a single TCR beta chain sequence. This clone came up many times. It has no known antigen specificity. Nothing much larger sits one base from this clone, and base qualities are not available. This entry belongs to a study of beta chain features in type 1 diabetes listed by TCRdb under 2018. For the study in its entirety: Patients and healthy donors did not differ in mean age, gender distribution, total cell number or subset yield. Regulatory and stem cell-like memory subsets were isolated from only 8 patients and roughly 8 healthy donors, whereas naive and central memory subsets came from all 30 or so donors. In the study, TCRB repertoires of sorted circulating CD4+ T cell subsets from recently diagnosed type 1 diabetes patients were compared with those of matched healthy donors. A total of roughly 98,000,000 sorted cells were examined across all samples, and RNA yield correlated strongly with the number of cells per subset.

A single peripheral blood draw of approximately 110 mL on average was collected from each donor into heparinised tubes. Using a panel that included CD45RO, CCR7, CD25, CD127, CD95 and CD27, naive, central memory, regulatory and stem cell-like memory CD4+ T cells were sorted on a BD FACSAria II. Every sorted population had a purity above 98%. PBMCs were isolated right away by Lymphoprep density gradient centrifugation and were stained directly, without culture. Samples were stained and sorted in pairs, with one healthy donor and one patient per experiment, so that batch effects were minimized. The High Capacity cDNA Reverse Transcription Kit was used to reverse transcribe all of the isolated RNA, meaning that expressed TCRB transcripts were what got sequenced. Naive, central memory and regulatory T cell samples underwent deep immunoSEQ sequencing, averaging about 3.57 million total reads per sample. After sorted cells were lysed in RLT buffer, RNA was extracted with DNase-treated RNeasy Micro or Mini kits, with the choice depending on cell number. Each cell subset was processed on its own to prevent cross-contamination, while patient and healthy donor samples were processed together. Using the immunoSEQ multiplex PCR, TCRB sequences were amplified from cDNA into 87-bp fragments spanning the CDR3 region. Sequencing of the amplicons was done on the Illumina HiSeq platform. The published analysis was carried out like this. PCR bias was corrected computationally using synthetic template baselines, and reads within Hamming distance 2 were collapsed, with unmergeable singletons discarded. Reads were aligned against IMGT to assign V, D and J genes, CDR3 length and insertions or deletions at six rearrangement sites. Within each subset, clonotype counts were normalized to sorted cell number, after which true diversity and Gini coefficients were computed with the tcR R package. The overlap coefficient, calculated on TCRB nucleotide sequences, was used to measure repertoire sharing. TCRdb limited this immuneACCESS table to in-frame rearrangements with V and J called. A share of clones is missing; checked studies link under half to unresolved V genes, and the rest is unexplained. That table furnishes V, J and clone size, whereas the DNA furnished D and trimming. A total of nearly 350,000 clones appear in this sample, 8% of them only once. The biggest ten clones account for 0.44% of the sample.

Findings and caveats that apply to the study as a whole: Because cDNA was sequenced instead of genomic DNA, activated cells with high expression could be over-represented, although the groups did not differ in activation or CD3 levels. HLA sub-analyses involved small numbers of individuals, so any influence of HLA type on TCRB rearrangement remained unresolved. The naive, central memory and regulatory TCRB repertoires appeared to resemble one another more closely among patients than among healthy donors. At VDJ recombination sites, type 1 diabetes patients had fewer insertions and more deleted nucleotides, which implies abnormalities in thymic rearrangement. Type 1 diabetes patients showed a moderate but significant shortening of TCRB CDR3 length in all four CD4+ subsets. PCR might favor shorter templates, but patient and control samples were amplified and corrected together, so any skew would affect both groups equally.

CDR1 and CDR2, looked up from the germline V gene, are ENHRY and SYGVKD. V is cut back by 6 bases and J by 7 bases, with 8 bases in the junction unmatched. The CDR3 numbers 13 residues from cysteine through phenylalanine. Only CDR3 DNA remains: 39 bases, in frame from the first base. This TCR was recovered from a woman under 30 in good health. The rearranged segments are TRBV10-3 and TRBJ2-7, and 8 junctional nucleotides match TRBD2. The material sequenced was central memory CD4+ T cells from blood. Here is the DNA: TGTGCCATCAGGCCCGAGATAGCGGGAGAGCAGTACTTC. The resulting protein is CAIRPEIAGEQYF.